A single sample is the source of the 15 T cell receptor beta chains below, sequenced in a study of patients and donors after allogeneic stem cell transplantation. MiXCR was run by TCRdb on the RT-PCR reads, yielding one entry per CDR3 protein. The table includes roughly 150,000 distinct CDR3 sequences, more than 20% detected once. The specimen was blood, either unsorted or a sorted T cell fraction (not recorded which). These receptors were collected from a human donor who was either an allogeneic HSCT recipient or a stem cell or donor lymphocyte infusion donor (not recorded which). It is not recorded whose cells these are; they may come from a transplant donor.

This clonotype has more than one count but fewer than ten. The chain has TRBV20-1 and TRBJ1-4; maybe TRBD1 (5 bases). The ends were cut back, 6 bases at V and 4 bases at J, with 12 bases in the middle. CDR3 size: 13 residues. CDR1 and CDR2 from the germline V gene are DFQATT and SNEGSKA (reference sequence). CDR3 sequence: CSASPGLNEKLFF. In nucleotides, the CDR3 is TGCAGTGCCTCCCCAGGGCTTAATGAAAAACTGTTTTTT.

A few counts support this clonotype. This chain uses TRBV12-3 or TRBV12-4 with TRBJ1-5, with a weak D call TRBD1 (6 bases). The CDR3 is 13 amino acids. V was clipped by 2 bases and J by 7 bases, with 9 bases between them. The CDR3 sequence is CASSLTQGQPQHF. The DNA of the CDR3 is TGTGCCAGCAGTTTAACCCAGGGGCAGCCCCAGCATTTT.

This clonotype showed up just a few times. V usage is TRBV7-9 and J usage is TRBJ1-1; the D is unclear. The CDR3 length is 13 residues. V lost 4 bases and J 5 bases, leaving 11 bases between the germline ends. CDR1 SEHNR and CDR2 FQNEAQ come from the germline V gene (reference sequence). The CDR3 loop reads CASSYTTDTEAFF. The CDR3 DNA reads TGTGCCAGCAGCTACACGACGGATACTGAAGCTTTCTTT.

This clonotype has a handful of counts. V gene TRBV7-9 combines with J gene TRBJ1-4, with D tentatively TRBD1 (5 bases). This CDR3 contains 13 residues. CDR1 SEHNR and CDR2 FQNEAQ come from the germline V gene (reference sequence). The germline V and J ends were trimmed by 4 bases and 6 bases, with 9 bases remaining between them. The CDR3 region is CASSSPGDEKLFF. In DNA, the CDR3 is TGTGCCAGCAGCTCCCCGGGGGATGAAAAACTGTTTTTT. The full variable domain, rest sourced from reference TRBV7-9 and TRBJ1-4, is DTGVSQNPRHKITKRGQNVTFRCDPISEHNRLYWYRQTLGQGPEFLTYFQNEAQLEKSRLLSDRFSAERPKGSFSTLEIQRTEQGDSAMYLCASSSPGDEKLFFGSGTQLSVL.

This clonotype has a handful of counts. CDR3: CASSLDREWVGTF. CDR3 DNA sequence: TGTGCCAGCAGCTTAGACAGGGAATGGGTCGGCACCTTC. The V call is TRBV7-2, the J call TRBJ1-2; possibly TRBD1 for D (6 bases). CDR1 and CDR2 (germline): SGHTA, FQGNSA. The length of the CDR3 is 13 residues. V gave up 1 base and J gave up 13 bases, with 16 bases separating them.

The CDR3 region is CASSVGGAGELFF. DNA of the CDR3: TGTGCCAGCAGCGTAGGAGGGGCCGGGGAGCTGTTTTTT. The rearrangement joins TRBV9 to TRBJ2-2; either TRBD1 or TRBD2 may fit D (5 bases each). V shed 0 bases and J shed 6 bases, with 6 bases lying between them. Germline V gene sequence: CDR1 SGDLS, CDR2 YYNGEE. The CDR3 totals 13 residues.

This clonotype was counted a few times. The rearrangement joins TRBV5-1 to TRBJ2-7, with 7 bases lining up with TRBD2. With V trimmed by 1 base and J by 1 base, 14 bases remained unmatched. The CDR3 extends over 18 amino acids. Per germline, CDR1 SGHRS and CDR2 YFSETQ. DNA for the CDR3: TGCGCCAGCAGCTTGACTCCCCCTAGCGGAGTTGAATCCTACGAGCAGTACTTC. Residues: CASSLTPPSGVESYEQYF. Full variable domain (rest looked up from reference TRBV5-1 and TRBJ2-7): KAGVTQTPRYLIKTRGQQVTLSCSPISGHRSVSWYQQTPGQGLQFLFEYFSETQRNKGNFPGRFSGRQFSNSRSEMNVSTLELGDSALYLCASSLTPPSGVESYEQYFGPGTRLTVT.

This chain connects TRBV20-1 to TRBJ1-1; D may be TRBD1 (6 bases). V lost 4 bases and J lost 0, with 9 bases in between. Germline CDR1 is DFQATT and CDR2 is SNEGSKA (reference sequence). This CDR3 contains 13 residues. This chain's CDR3 is CSAKGQLNTEAFF. The CDR3 DNA is TGCAGTGCTAAAGGACAGCTGAACACTGAAGCTTTCTTT.

On this clonotype itself: At one end the junction does not follow the germline gene, possibly because of a read error. The chain combines TRBV12-3 or TRBV12-4 with TRBJ2-2; weak D call: TRBD2 (6 bases). There are 17 residues in the CDR3. CDR3: CASSSFWEASNTGKLFF. DNA for the CDR3: TGTGCCAGCAGTAGCTTCTGGGAGGCTTCGAACACCGGGAAGCTGTTTTTT.

The chain combines TRBV4-1 with TRBJ1-1; TRBD1 matches 9 bases. Looked up from germline, CDR1 is MGHRA and CDR2 is YSYEKL. The CDR3 is 17 residues long. V trimming: 3 bases; J trimming: 1 base; junction bases outside the gene matches: 9. CDR3 sequence: CASSHVPGQGPNTEAFF. Written as DNA, the CDR3 is TGCGCCAGCAGCCACGTCCCGGGACAGGGCCCGAACACTGAAGCTTTCTTT.

In this sample, this clonotype turned up many times. The chain is built from TRBV19 and TRBJ1-5, with 11 bases lining up with TRBD1. J was trimmed by 4 bases and V by 2 bases; bases with no gene match: 4. This CDR3 has 16 residues. CDR1 and CDR2 from the germline V gene are LNHDA and SQIVND (reference sequence). The CDR3 loop reads CASSIQGQGANQPQHF. Here the CDR3 DNA reads TGTGCCAGTAGTATACAAGGACAGGGGGCGAATCAGCCCCAGCATTTT.

This clonotype has at least ten counts. This sequence joins TRBV9 and TRBJ1-6; TRBD1 agrees at 7 bases. The germline gives CDR1 SGDLS, CDR2 YYNGEE. V was pared by 0 bases and J by 7 bases, with 1 base of the junction left unmatched. This CDR3 is 14 amino acids long. The CDR3 reads CASSVGQGNSPLHF. DNA for the CDR3: TGTGCCAGCAGCGTAGGACAGGGCAATTCACCCCTCCACTTT.

This clonotype has only a few counts. The rearrangement links TRBV9 to TRBJ1-5; D remains unclear. V lost 0 bases to trimming and J lost 6 bases, with 10 bases between them. This CDR3 comprises 14 residues. Germline CDR1 SGDLS, CDR2 YYNGEE. In DNA form, the CDR3 reads TGTGCCAGCAGCGTAGGGGTAGGCGGTCAGCCCCAGCATTTT. Its protein product is CASSVGVGGQPQHF.

The rearrangement joins TRBV12-3 or TRBV12-4 to TRBJ2-1; D is unresolved. This CDR3 has 15 residues. V was trimmed by 4 bases and J by 8 bases, leaving 18 bases between them. CDR3 protein: CASSSFRDEVDEQFF. The CDR3 DNA reads as TGTGCCAGCAGTTCTTTCAGAGATGAGGTCGATGAGCAGTTCTTC.

In its sample, this clonotype was seen many times. V usage is TRBV21-1 and J usage is TRBJ1-2. TRBV21-1 is shown as a pseudogene. This CDR3 contains 12 residues. The CDR3 DNA is TGTGCCAGCACCCAAAAGGGTGGTGGCTACACCTTC. Protein sequence: CASTQKGGGYTF.